This entry features one T cell receptor beta chain sequence. Its antigen remains unidentified. One end of the junction is discordant with germline, which a read error may explain. These data are taken from a study of graft-versus-host responses after intestinal transplantation. As for the study in general: Multivisceral, liver-intestinal, or isolated intestinal transplants were performed in recipients. The recipients all started with anti-thymocyte globulin induction and then took tacrolimus and steroids for around three years.

Clones were sequenced by immunoSEQ multiplex PCR, and TCRdb holds only the in-frame ones, with some missing. The sample has roughly 100,000 clones, approximately 93% seen once. The germline V gene has CDR1 SGHTS and CDR2 YDEGEE. The CDR3 loop spans 14 amino acids. Study-wide results and caveats: GvH clones occurred in recipient marrow; some first appeared in ileum or blood.

The chain couples TRBV5-8 to TRBJ2-5; unclear D gene. Sequences were derived from unstimulated CD8+ T cells sorted from spleen or lymph node cells, sampled before intestinal transplant. This TCR was sampled from a human donor who received an intestinal transplant. CDR3 DNA sequence: TGTGCCGCGTTGGAGTCCTTGAGCCAAGAGGCCCAGTACTTC. Translating gives CAALESLSQEAQYF.